A selection of T cell receptor beta chains follows, all from one sample in a study of radiotherapy plus CTLA-4 blockade in lung cancer. Profiling relied on immunoSEQ multiplex PCR, and the TCRdb table lists in-frame clones only, not all of them. The sample holds 95,000 to 150,000 clones, 85% to 90% seen once. The sequences come from peripheral blood, collected from a patient treated with radiotherapy plus ipilimumab. The origin of the receptors is a human donor with non-small cell lung cancer that progressed on radiotherapy plus ipilimumab. The conserved cysteine and the conserved F or W are not part of the CDR3 here. The order of the fields is V gene, J gene, D gene, CDR3 protein. The D gene is left open where the match is weak.

v_gene: TRBV28; j_gene: TRBJ1-5; d_gene: TRBD1; CDR3aa: ASSTWTGLGSQPQH
v_gene: TRBV11-2; j_gene: TRBJ2-2; d_gene: .; CDR3aa: ASSLFLGLAGELF
v_gene: TRBV2; j_gene: TRBJ2-2; d_gene: .; CDR3aa: ASSEQGTGELF
v_gene: TRBV6-6; j_gene: TRBJ2-7; d_gene: TRBD2; CDR3aa: ASSLPGGLYEQY
v_gene: TRBV5-4; j_gene: TRBJ2-5; d_gene: .; CDR3aa: ASSSRAGAGETQY
v_gene: TRBV6-5; j_gene: TRBJ2-1; d_gene: TRBD2; CDR3aa: ASSYAGEIYNEQF
v_gene: TRBV2; j_gene: TRBJ2-7; d_gene: .; CDR3aa: ASKRDGSYEQY
v_gene: TRBV2; j_gene: TRBJ1-5; d_gene: .; CDR3aa: ASSESTARGQPQH
v_gene: TRBV6-6; j_gene: TRBJ1-1; d_gene: .; CDR3aa: ANSRDMGMAEAF
v_gene: TRBV19; j_gene: TRBJ2-2; d_gene: .; CDR3aa: ASNTGLNTGELF
v_gene: TRBV21-1; j_gene: TRBJ2-7; d_gene: .; CDR3aa: ASSSPLGCGSSYEQY
v_gene: TRBV7-8; j_gene: TRBJ1-5; d_gene: .; CDR3aa: ASSSVGGNQPQH
v_gene: TRBV5-6; j_gene: TRBJ1-1; d_gene: .; CDR3aa: ASSPPGTAGTEAF
v_gene: TRBV5-1; j_gene: TRBJ2-3; d_gene: .; CDR3aa: ASSRVGVGTDTQY
v_gene: TRBV5-1; j_gene: TRBJ2-3; d_gene: .; CDR3aa: ASSRSSTGTTDTQY
v_gene: TRBV19; j_gene: TRBJ2-7; d_gene: .; CDR3aa: ASSAYGTPGAYEQY
v_gene: TRBV4-1; j_gene: TRBJ2-5; d_gene: TRBD2; CDR3aa: ASSSGLAGTRETQY
v_gene: TRBV9; j_gene: TRBJ2-2; d_gene: TRBD2; CDR3aa: ASSIRLAGGPGELF
v_gene: TRBV6-5; j_gene: TRBJ1-1; d_gene: .; CDR3aa: ASRPAGGYVARF
v_gene: TRBV13; j_gene: TRBJ2-1; d_gene: .; CDR3aa: ASSPLFGEQF
v_gene: TRBV2; j_gene: TRBJ2-1; d_gene: .; CDR3aa: ASVSGNTYNEQF
v_gene: TRBV5-1; j_gene: TRBJ2-7; d_gene: .; CDR3aa: ASSLTASGTTSYEQY
v_gene: TRBV11-2; j_gene: TRBJ2-2; d_gene: .; CDR3aa: ASSLGGAANTGELF
v_gene: TRBV6-1; j_gene: TRBJ2-1; d_gene: .; CDR3aa: ATLRVVVAYNEQF
v_gene: TRBV7-2; j_gene: TRBJ2-7; d_gene: TRBD2; CDR3aa: ASRPSLADLEQY
v_gene: TRBV29-1; j_gene: TRBJ2-1; d_gene: TRBD2; CDR3aa: SVEIAGVLGEQF
v_gene: TRBV6-1; j_gene: TRBJ1-3; d_gene: .; CDR3aa: ASSESPLPPGNTIY
v_gene: TRBV5-4; j_gene: TRBJ2-3; d_gene: TRBD2; CDR3aa: ASSLISLAGGYTDTQY
v_gene: TRBV4-1; j_gene: TRBJ2-3; d_gene: .; CDR3aa: ASSHRRADTQY
v_gene: TRBV5-1; j_gene: TRBJ2-1; d_gene: .; CDR3aa: ASSFSGVYNEQF
v_gene: TRBV5-5; j_gene: TRBJ1-5; d_gene: .; CDR3aa: ASSLEARALGAQH
v_gene: TRBV2; j_gene: TRBJ2-5; d_gene: .; CDR3aa: ASSGLRTGETQY
v_gene: TRBV18; j_gene: TRBJ2-5; d_gene: .; CDR3aa: ASSDYGQQETQY
v_gene: TRBV5-8; j_gene: TRBJ2-2; d_gene: TRBD2; CDR3aa: ASSHRGSGIDRRAGELF
v_gene: TRBV9; j_gene: TRBJ2-1; d_gene: .; CDR3aa: ASSVAQGGLADEQF
v_gene: TRBV30; j_gene: TRBJ1-5; d_gene: .; CDR3aa: AWSPGFNQPQH
v_gene: TRBV27; j_gene: TRBJ2-7; d_gene: TRBD1; CDR3aa: ASSPGQTLYEQY